These T cell receptor beta chains were read from a single sample in a study of identical twins. Each CDR3 protein gets one entry after TCRdb re-called the 5' RACE reads with MiXCR. The sample shows 500,000 to 650,000 distinct CDR3 sequences, about 7.6% of them seen only once. These data were likewise used in another study, on yellow fever vaccine responses in identical twins.

The specimen sequenced was PBMCs. The receptors here all came from a woman aged 18-35 years in good health. The CDR3 runs from the conserved cysteine through the conserved F or W. The D gene is left open where the match is weak. Rows may omit the clone size; those that give it use once, few, many or a size class.

D	V	size	J	CDR3	DNA
TRBD2	TRBV29-1	few	TRBJ2-3	CSVSGTSGKGVDTQYF	TGCAGCGTTTCCGGGACTAGCGGGAAGGGTGTGGATACGCAGTATTTT
.	TRBV7-8	many	TRBJ2-2	CASSGRDFANTGELFF	TGTGCCAGCAGCGGACGGGACTTTGCGAACACCGGGGAGCTGTTTTTT
TRBD2	TRBV7-8	many	TRBJ2-1	CASSLLAVIYNEQFF	TGTGCCAGCAGTTTACTAGCGGTTATCTACAATGAGCAGTTCTTC
.	TRBV4-1	few	TRBJ2-5	CASSQEGTQRETQYF	TGCGCCAGCAGCCAAGAAGGAACTCAACGGGAGACCCAGTACTTC
TRBD2	TRBV29-1	.	TRBJ2-5	CSAKGRSGGPSGSETQYF	TGCAGCGCCAAAGGCCGTAGCGGGGGCCCCAGCGGATCAGAGACCCAGTACTTC
.	TRBV5-1	many	TRBJ1-5	CASSNEGGSNQPQHF	TGCGCCAGCAGCAACGAGGGGGGTAGCAATCAGCCCCAGCATTTT
.	TRBV10-3	.	TRBJ2-4	CTICFPVPEDFRGKNIQYF	TGTACCATCTGTTTCCCCGTTCCCGAGGATTTCAGGGGCAAAAACATTCAGTACTTC
.	TRBV19	few	TRBJ2-1	CASSMLIYNEQFF	TGTGCCAGTAGTATGCTAATCTACAATGAGCAGTTCTTC
.	TRBV20-1	.	TRBJ2-5	CSAPSQDTIQETQYF	TGCAGTGCCCCATCGCAGGACACCATACAAGAGACCCAGTACTTC
TRBD2	TRBV9	.	TRBJ2-5	CASSVLAGALETQYF	TGTGCCAGCAGCGTACTAGCGGGAGCTTTAGAGACCCAGTACTTC
.	TRBV2	few	TRBJ2-1	CASSEAGSAASYNEQFF	TGTGCCAGCAGTGAAGCAGGATCAGCGGCGTCCTACAATGAGCAGTTCTTC
.	TRBV11-2	.	TRBJ2-5	CASSLEPQETQYF	TGTGCCAGCAGCTTAGAGCCCCAAGAGACCCAGTACTTC
.	TRBV12-3/TRBV12-4	many	TRBJ1-6	CASSLGDYNSPLHF	TGTGCCAGTTCCTTGGGGGACTATAATTCACCCCTCCACTTT
TRBD1	TRBV9	few	TRBJ2-6	CASSGDSPSGANVLTF	TGTGCCAGCAGCGGGGACAGTCCCTCCGGGGCCAACGTCCTGACTTTC
.	TRBV7-2	many	TRBJ2-1	CASSLVLVGAYNEQFF	TGTGCCAGCAGCTTGGTTCTGGTTGGGGCCTACAATGAGCAGTTCTTC
TRBD2	TRBV4-1	many	TRBJ2-3	CASSQLAGTTDTQYF	TGCGCCAGCAGCCAACTAGCGGGGACCACAGATACGCAGTATTTT
.	TRBV12-3/TRBV12-4	.	TRBJ1-1	CASSIGRPLRAFF	TGTGCCAGCAGCATAGGACGACCCCTCCGGGCTTTCTTT
.	TRBV20-1	many	TRBJ2-7	CSAPRAVWPSYEQYF	TGCAGTGCCCCAAGAGCGGTCTGGCCCTCCTACGAGCAGTACTTC
.	TRBV7-6	.	TRBJ1-1	CASSLEVWNTEAFF	TGTGCCAGCAGCCTCGAAGTGTGGAACACTGAAGCTTTCTTT
.	TRBV10-3	many	TRBJ2-3	CAISVLGDTQYF	TGTGCCATCAGCGTACTAGGGGATACGCAGTATTTT
.	TRBV20-1	.	TRBJ2-1	CSGGDQKSSYNEQFF	TGCAGTGGGGGGGACCAAAAAAGCTCCTACAATGAGCAGTTCTTC
.	TRBV7-9	many	TRBJ1-1	CASSPPRGGTEAFF	TGTGCCAGCAGCCCCCCGAGGGGAGGCACTGAAGCTTTCTTT
TRBD1	TRBV20-1	few	TRBJ1-3	CSAKRTGNSGNTIYF	TGCAGTGCTAAGAGGACAGGCAACTCTGGAAACACCATATATTTT
TRBD1	TRBV4-1	many	TRBJ1-6	CASSHTDRAESELHF	TGCGCCAGCAGCCACACAGACAGGGCTGAATCCGAACTCCACTTT
.	TRBV20-1	few	TRBJ1-1	CSAATEMNTEAFF	TGCAGTGCCGCGACAGAGATGAACACTGAAGCTTTCTTT
TRBD1	TRBV10-3	many	TRBJ2-2	CAISEPRTGTGELFF	TGTGCCATCAGTGAGCCTAGGACAGGGACCGGGGAGCTGTTTTTT
.	TRBV15	.	TRBJ2-5	CATSRATGTPYQETQYF	TGTGCCACCAGCAGAGCGACCGGGACACCGTACCAAGAGACCCAGTACTTC
.	TRBV2	few	TRBJ2-2	CASDPTGRTTGELFF	TGTGCCAGCGACCCAACGGGCAGGACCACCGGGGAGCTGTTTTTT
.	TRBV9	few	TRBJ2-3	CASSPTVDMRTDTQYF	TGTGCCAGCAGCCCAACCGTCGACATGCGCACAGATACGCAGTATTTT
TRBD1	TRBV5-1	many	TRBJ1-6	CASSFDRGSPLHF	TGCGCCAGCAGCTTCGACAGGGGTTCACCCCTCCACTTT
TRBD2	TRBV29-1	many	TRBJ2-2	CSARRTSSDNTGELFF	TGCAGCGCTAGAAGGACTAGCTCAGATAACACCGGGGAGCTGTTTTTT
.	TRBV5-5	many	TRBJ2-1	CASSLGGEAYNEQFF	TGTGCCAGCAGCTTGGGAGGGGAGGCCTACAATGAGCAGTTCTTC
TRBD2	TRBV11-2	few	TRBJ2-1	CASSPDPGLGNEQFF	TGTGCCAGCAGCCCCGATCCGGGACTAGGGAATGAGCAGTTCTTC
.	TRBV15	few	TRBJ2-2	CATSRGPRDAKNTGELFF	TGTGCCACCAGCAGAGGTCCCCGGGACGCTAAGAACACCGGGGAGCTGTTTTTT
TRBD2	TRBV29-1	.	TRBJ2-7	CSVVDTSGPAGYEQYF	TGCAGCGTTGTAGACACTAGCGGACCGGCGGGCTACGAGCAGTACTTC
.	TRBV12-3/TRBV12-4	many	TRBJ2-1	CASSPEDNEQFF	TGTGCCAGCAGTCCGGAGGACAATGAGCAGTTCTTC
.	TRBV3-1	many	TRBJ2-2	CASSQRASNTGELFF	TGTGCCAGCAGCCAACGGGCTTCGAACACCGGGGAGCTGTTTTTT
.	TRBV20-1	few	TRBJ2-3	CSASLFGGISADTQYF	TGCAGTGCTAGCCTCTTCGGGGGCATCTCCGCAGATACGCAGTATTTT
TRBD1	TRBV7-9	many	TRBJ1-6	CASSQGTGISSPLHF	TGTGCCAGCAGTCAGGGGACAGGGATTTCTTCACCCCTCCACTTT
TRBD2	TRBV3-1	few	TRBJ2-2	CASSQDRGSGDANTGELFF	TGTGCCAGCAGCCAAGATCGGGGTAGCGGGGACGCGAACACCGGGGAGCTGTTTTTT
.	TRBV12-3/TRBV12-4	many	TRBJ2-3	CASRMTDTQYF	TGTGCCAGCAGAATGACAGATACGCAGTATTTT
TRBD2	TRBV12-3/TRBV12-4	few	TRBJ2-5	CASSRGVPSGGLGTQYF	TGTGCCAGCAGCCGTGGTGTTCCTAGCGGGGGGCTGGGGACCCAGTACTTC
.	TRBV7-6	.	TRBJ2-1	CASSRRLGAYNEQFF	TGTGCCAGCAGCCGCCGACTAGGGGCCTACAATGAGCAGTTCTTC
TRBD2	TRBV6-1	.	TRBJ2-5	CASSQSGSGETQYF	TGTGCCAGCAGTCAAAGCGGGAGTGGAGAGACCCAGTACTTC
TRBD2	TRBV11-2	once	TRBJ2-5	CASSSLAGVGTQYF	TGTGCCAGCAGCTCTCTAGCGGGAGTGGGGACCCAGTACTTC
.	TRBV6-5	few	TRBJ1-1	CASSYRDGSSTEAFF	TGTGCCAGCAGTTACCGGGACGGGAGTAGCACTGAAGCTTTCTTT
.	TRBV6-2/TRBV6-3	few	TRBJ1-1	CASRMIAGTEAFF	TGTGCCAGCAGGATGATAGCGGGCACTGAAGCTTTCTTT
.	TRBV29-1	few	TRBJ2-7	CSVGKAGLFYEQYF	TGCAGCGTTGGCAAGGCGGGGCTATTTTACGAGCAGTACTTC
TRBD1	TRBV7-2	few	TRBJ1-2	CASSQLQGIYGYTF	TGTGCCAGCAGCCAATTACAGGGGATCTATGGCTACACCTTC
.	TRBV29-1	few	TRBJ1-2	CSVSGGRVDYGYTF	TGCAGCGTCTCGGGGGGGAGGGTGGACTATGGCTACACCTTC